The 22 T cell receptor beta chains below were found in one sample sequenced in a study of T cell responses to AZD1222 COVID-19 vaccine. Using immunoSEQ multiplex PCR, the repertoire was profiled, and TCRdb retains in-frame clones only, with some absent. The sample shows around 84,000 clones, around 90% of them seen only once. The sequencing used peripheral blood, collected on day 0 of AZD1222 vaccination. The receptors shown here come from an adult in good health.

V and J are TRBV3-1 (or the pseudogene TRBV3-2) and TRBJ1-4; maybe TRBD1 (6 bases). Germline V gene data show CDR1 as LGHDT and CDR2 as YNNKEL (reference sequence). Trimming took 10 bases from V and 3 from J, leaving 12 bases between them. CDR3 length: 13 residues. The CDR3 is CATSHRANEKLFF. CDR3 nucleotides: TGTGCCACTTCCCACAGGGCTAATGAAAAACTGTTTTTT.

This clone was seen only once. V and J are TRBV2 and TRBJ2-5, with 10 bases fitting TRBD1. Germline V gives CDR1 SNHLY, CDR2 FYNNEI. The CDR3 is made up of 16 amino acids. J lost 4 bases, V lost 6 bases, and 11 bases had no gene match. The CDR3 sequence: CASREGQGWSTETQYF. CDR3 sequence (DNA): TGTGCCAGCAGGGAGGGACAGGGGTGGTCTACAGAGACCCAGTACTTC.

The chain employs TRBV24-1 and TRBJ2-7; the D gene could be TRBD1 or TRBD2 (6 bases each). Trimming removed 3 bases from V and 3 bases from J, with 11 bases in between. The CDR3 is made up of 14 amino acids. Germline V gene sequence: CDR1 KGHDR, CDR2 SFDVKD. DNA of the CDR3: TGTGCCACCAGTGATCGCGGGACAAGCTACGAGCAGTACTTC. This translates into CATSDRGTSYEQYF.

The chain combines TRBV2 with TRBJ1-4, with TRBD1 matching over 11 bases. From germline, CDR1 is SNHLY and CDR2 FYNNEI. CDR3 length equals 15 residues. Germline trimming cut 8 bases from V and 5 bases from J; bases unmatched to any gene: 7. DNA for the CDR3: TGTGCCAGCCTTCGGGACAGGGGGAAGAATGAAAAACTGTTTTTT. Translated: CASLRDRGKNEKLFF.

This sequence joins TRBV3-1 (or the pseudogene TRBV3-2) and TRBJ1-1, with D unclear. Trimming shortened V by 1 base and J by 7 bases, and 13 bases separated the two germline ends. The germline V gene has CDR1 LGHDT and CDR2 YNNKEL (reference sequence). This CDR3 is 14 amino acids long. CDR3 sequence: CASSQGARRIEAFF. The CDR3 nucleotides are TGTGCCAGCAGCCAAGGAGCACGGAGAATTGAAGCTTTCTTT.

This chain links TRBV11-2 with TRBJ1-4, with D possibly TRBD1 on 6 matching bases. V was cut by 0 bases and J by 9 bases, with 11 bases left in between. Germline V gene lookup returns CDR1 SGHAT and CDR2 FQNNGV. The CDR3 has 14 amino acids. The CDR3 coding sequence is TGTGCCAGCAGCTTAGATCGAGGGGGGAAAAAACTGTTTTTT. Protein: CASSLDRGGKKLFF.

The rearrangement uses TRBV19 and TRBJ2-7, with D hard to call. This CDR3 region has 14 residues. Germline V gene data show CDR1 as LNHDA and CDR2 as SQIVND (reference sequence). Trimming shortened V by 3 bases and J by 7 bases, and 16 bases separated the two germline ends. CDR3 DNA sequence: TGTGCCAGTAGTATCGTCGGCAGTCCTTGGGAGCAGTACTTC. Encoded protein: CASSIVGSPWEQYF.

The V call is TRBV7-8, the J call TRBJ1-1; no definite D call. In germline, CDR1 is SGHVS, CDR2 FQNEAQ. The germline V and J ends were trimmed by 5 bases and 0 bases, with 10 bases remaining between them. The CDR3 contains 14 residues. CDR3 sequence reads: CASSPTGMNTEAFF. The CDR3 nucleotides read TGTGCCAGCAGCCCCACGGGGATGAACACTGAAGCTTTCTTT.

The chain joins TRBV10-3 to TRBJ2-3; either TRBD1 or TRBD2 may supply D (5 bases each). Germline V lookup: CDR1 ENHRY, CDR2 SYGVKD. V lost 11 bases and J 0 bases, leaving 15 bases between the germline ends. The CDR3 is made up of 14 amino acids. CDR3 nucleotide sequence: TGTGCCGTTAGACCGGGACGTAGCACAGATACGCAGTATTTT. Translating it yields CAVRPGRSTDTQYF.

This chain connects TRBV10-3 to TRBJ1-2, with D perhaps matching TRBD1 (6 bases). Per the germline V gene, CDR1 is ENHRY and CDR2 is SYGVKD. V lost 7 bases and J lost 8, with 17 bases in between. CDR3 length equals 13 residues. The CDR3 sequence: CAINPDSSRGYTF. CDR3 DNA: TGTGCCATCAACCCGGACAGTTCGAGAGGCTACACCTTC.

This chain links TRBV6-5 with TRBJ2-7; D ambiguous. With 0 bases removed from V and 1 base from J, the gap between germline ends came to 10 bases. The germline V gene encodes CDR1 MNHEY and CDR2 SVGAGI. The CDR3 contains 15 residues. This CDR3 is CASSYSGASSYEQYF. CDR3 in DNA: TGTGCCAGCAGTTACTCTGGTGCTTCATCCTACGAGCAGTACTTC.

The CDR3 is CGGGSGANVLTF. The CDR3 DNA reads as TGTGGCGGGGGCTCTGGGGCCAACGTCCTGACTTTC. The gene calls are TRBV5-3 and TRBJ2-6, with 7 bases identical to TRBD2. TRBV5-3 is an ORF, and what it does is uncertain. This CDR3 comprises 12 residues.

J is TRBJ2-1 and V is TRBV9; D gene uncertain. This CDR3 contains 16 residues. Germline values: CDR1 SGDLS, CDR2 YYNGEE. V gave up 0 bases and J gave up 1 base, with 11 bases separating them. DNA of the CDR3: TGTGCCAGCAGCGTAGGTGGGTCCGCTTCCTACAATGAGCAGTTCTTC. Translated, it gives CASSVGGSASYNEQFF.

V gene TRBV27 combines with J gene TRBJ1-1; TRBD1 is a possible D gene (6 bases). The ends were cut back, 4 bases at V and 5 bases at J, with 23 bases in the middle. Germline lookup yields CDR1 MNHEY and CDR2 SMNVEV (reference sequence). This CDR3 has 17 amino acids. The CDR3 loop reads CASSSPPGGGRGTEAFF. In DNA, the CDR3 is TGTGCCAGCAGTTCCCCTCCCGGGGGGGGGCGCGGGACTGAAGCTTTCTTT.

CDR3 in DNA: TGTGCCAGCTCCGAGACTAGCAACACAGATACGCAGTATTTT. This gives the protein CASSETSNTDTQYF. J is TRBJ2-3 and V is TRBV7-3, with 7 bases aligning to TRBD2. CDR1 and CDR2 from the germline V gene are SGHTA and FQGTGA. V lost 8 bases and J lost 2; bases outside the gene matches: 7. This CDR3 has 14 amino acids.

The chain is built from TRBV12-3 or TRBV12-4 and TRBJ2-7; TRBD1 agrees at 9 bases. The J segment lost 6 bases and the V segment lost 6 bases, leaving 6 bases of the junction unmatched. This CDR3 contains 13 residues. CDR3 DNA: TGTGCCAGCAGCCCCACAGGGGGCACCGAGCAGTACTTC. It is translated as CASSPTGGTEQYF.

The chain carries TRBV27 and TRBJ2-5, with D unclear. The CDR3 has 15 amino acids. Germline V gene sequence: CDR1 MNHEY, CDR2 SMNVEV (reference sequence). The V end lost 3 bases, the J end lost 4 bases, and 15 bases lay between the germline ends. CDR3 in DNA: TGTGCCAGCAGTTTGGCTGGATCGTTGCGAGAGACCCAGTACTTC. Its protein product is CASSLAGSLRETQYF.

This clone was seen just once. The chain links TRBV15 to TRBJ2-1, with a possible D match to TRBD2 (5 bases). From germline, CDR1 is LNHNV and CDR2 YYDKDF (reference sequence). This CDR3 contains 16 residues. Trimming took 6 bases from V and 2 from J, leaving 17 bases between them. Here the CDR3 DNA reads TGTGCCACCAGTCGAGCCACCACCGGGGCCTACAATGAGCAGTTCTTC. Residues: CATSRATTGAYNEQFF.

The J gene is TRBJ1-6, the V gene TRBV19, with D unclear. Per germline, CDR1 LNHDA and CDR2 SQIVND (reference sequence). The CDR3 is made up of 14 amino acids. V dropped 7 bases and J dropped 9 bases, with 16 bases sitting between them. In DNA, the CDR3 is TGTGCCAGTACCCACCACGCTGGTACTTCACCCCTCCACTTT. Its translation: CASTHHAGTSPLHF.

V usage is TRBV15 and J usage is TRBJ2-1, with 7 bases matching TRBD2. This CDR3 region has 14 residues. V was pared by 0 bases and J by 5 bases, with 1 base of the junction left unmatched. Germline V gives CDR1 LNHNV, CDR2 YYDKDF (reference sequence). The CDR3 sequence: CATSRDLADNEQFF. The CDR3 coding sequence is TGTGCCACCAGCAGAGATCTAGCGGACAATGAGCAGTTCTTC.

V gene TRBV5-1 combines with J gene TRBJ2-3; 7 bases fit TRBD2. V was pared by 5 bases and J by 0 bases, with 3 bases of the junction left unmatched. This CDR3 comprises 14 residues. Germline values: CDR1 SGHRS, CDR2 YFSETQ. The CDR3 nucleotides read TGCGCCAGCAGAGCGGGGCTTAGCACAGATACGCAGTATTTT. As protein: CASRAGLSTDTQYF. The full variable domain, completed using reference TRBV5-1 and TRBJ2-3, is KAGVTQTPRYLIKTRGQQVTLSCSPISGHRSVSWYQQTPGQGLQFLFEYFSETQRNKGNFPGRFSGRQFSNSRSEMNVSTLELGDSALYLCASRAGLSTDTQYFGPGTRLTVL.

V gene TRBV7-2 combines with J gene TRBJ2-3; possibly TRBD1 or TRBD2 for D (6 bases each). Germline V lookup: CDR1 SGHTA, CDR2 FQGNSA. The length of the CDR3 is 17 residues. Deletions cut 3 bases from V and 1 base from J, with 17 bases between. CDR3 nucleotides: TGTGCCAGCAGCTTCCGTGCCGTCGGGGGCCGCACAGATACGCAGTATTTT. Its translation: CASSFRAVGGRTDTQYF. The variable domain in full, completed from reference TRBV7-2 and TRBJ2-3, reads GAGVSQSPSNKVTEKGKDVELRCDPISGHTALYWYRQSLGQGLEFLIYFQGNSAPDKSGLPSDRFSAERTGGSVSTLTIQRTQQEDSAVYLCASSFRAVGGRTDTQYFGPGTRLTVL.